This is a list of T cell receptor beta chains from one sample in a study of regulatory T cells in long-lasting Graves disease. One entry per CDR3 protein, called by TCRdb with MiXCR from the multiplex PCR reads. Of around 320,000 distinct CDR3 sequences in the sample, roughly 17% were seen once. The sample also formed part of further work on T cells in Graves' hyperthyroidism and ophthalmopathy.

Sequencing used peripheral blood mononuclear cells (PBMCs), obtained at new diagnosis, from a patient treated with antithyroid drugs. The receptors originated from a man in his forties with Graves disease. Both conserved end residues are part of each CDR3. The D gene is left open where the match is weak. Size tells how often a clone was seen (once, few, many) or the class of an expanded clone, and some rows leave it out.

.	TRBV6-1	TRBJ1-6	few	CASPAGWGSPLHF	TGTGCCTCCCCGGCAGGGTGGGGATCACCCCTCCACTTT
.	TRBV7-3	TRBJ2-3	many	CASSPRGSTLSTDTQYF	TGTGCCAGCAGCCCCCGCGGCAGCACCCTAAGCACAGATACGCAGTATTTT
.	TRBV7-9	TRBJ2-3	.	CASSSERTSTDTQYF	TGTGCCAGCAGCTCCGAGAGAACTAGCACAGATACGCAGTATTTT
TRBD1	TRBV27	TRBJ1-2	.	CASSPLRGRGRLEYGYTF	TGTGCCAGCAGTCCCCTACGGGGCAGGGGGCGTCTCGAATATGGCTACACCTTC
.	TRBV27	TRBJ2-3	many	CASRGANSDTQYF	TGTGCCAGCAGAGGAGCGAATTCAGATACGCAGTATTTT
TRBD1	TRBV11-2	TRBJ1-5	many	CASSLTGGPQHF	TGTGCCAGCAGCCTTACAGGGGGACCCCAGCATTTT
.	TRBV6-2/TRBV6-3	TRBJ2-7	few	CASSSENPGRRSYEQYF	TGTGCCAGCAGTTCCGAAAATCCGGGACGCCGGTCCTACGAGCAGTACTTC
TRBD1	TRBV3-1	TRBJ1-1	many	CASSQAYRGTEAFF	TGTGCCAGCAGCCAAGCCTACAGGGGCACTGAAGCTTTCTTT
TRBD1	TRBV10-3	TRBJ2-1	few	CAISESRWDAGGAYNEQFF	TGTGCCATCAGTGAGTCAAGGTGGGACGCAGGGGGCGCTTACAATGAGCAGTTCTTC
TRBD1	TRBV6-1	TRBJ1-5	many	CASTPGGYNQPQHF	TGTGCCAGCACCCCAGGGGGGTACAATCAGCCCCAGCATTTT
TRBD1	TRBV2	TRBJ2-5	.	CASGASGGRETQHF	TGTGCCAGCGGCGCTTCAGGGGGACGAGAGACCCAGCACTTC
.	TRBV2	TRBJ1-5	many	CASSAEWGNQPQHF	TGTGCCAGCAGCGCAGAGTGGGGCAATCAGCCCCAGCATTTT
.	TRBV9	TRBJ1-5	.	CASSVSPSAQPQHF	TGTGCCAGCAGCGTATCCCCCTCCGCACAGCCCCAGCATTTT
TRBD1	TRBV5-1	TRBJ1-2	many	CASSLGGTGAYGYTF	TGCGCCAGCAGCTTGGGGGGGACAGGGGCCTATGGCTACACCTTC
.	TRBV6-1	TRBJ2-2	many	CASSDVGRALTKLFF	TGTGCCAGCAGTGATGTCGGACGGGCTCTCACCAAGCTGTTTTTT